Listed below are T cell receptor beta chains from one sample, sequenced in a study of T-cell reconstitution after alpha-beta-depleted transplantation in children. TCRdb independently ran MiXCR on the PCR reads; one entry per CDR3 protein. The repertoire has about 980,000 distinct CDR3 sequences, roughly 29% of them found once; the top ten carry around 30%. The material sequenced was PBMCs, mostly from graft donor cells, taken 360 days after TCRalphabeta/CD19-depleted stem cell transplant. The receptors were sampled from a boy younger than two who had a stem cell transplant for SCID, so the T cells may come from the graft donor. CDR3s leave out the opening cysteine and the closing phenylalanine or tryptophan. Fields, in order: J gene, V gene, CDR3 protein.

TRBJ2-5,TRBV11-3,ASSRGRGYQETQY
TRBJ2-3,TRBV12-3/TRBV12-4,ASSRRGALTDTQY
TRBJ2-6,TRBV10-2,ASQGVPAGANVLT
TRBJ2-1,TRBV20-1,SASKPRLAGGHNEQF
TRBJ2-3,TRBV4-1,ASSPARGGASTDTQY
TRBJ2-5,TRBV14,ASSQAQGQETQY
TRBJ2-7,TRBV28,ASSSNGGLHYEQY
TRBJ2-7,TRBV6-1,ASSSRIRADYEQY
TRBJ2-1,TRBV20-1,SAIPRIQLSSYNEQF
TRBJ2-1,TRBV6-1,ASSPAGTAANEQF
TRBJ2-6,TRBV29-1,SVQLPGTGAGANVLT
TRBJ2-1,TRBV7-9,ASSFGQGASNEQF
TRBJ2-1,TRBV6-1,ASREWGLGEQF
TRBJ1-4,TRBV20-1,SASRQSNEKLF
TRBJ2-5,TRBV28,ARETGPRETQY
TRBJ1-2,TRBV12-3/TRBV12-4,ASSFWEGYGYT
TRBJ2-3,TRBV24-1,ATSVRTSGGHTDTQY
TRBJ2-5,TRBV4-1,ASSQDPGGRGETQY
TRBJ2-1,TRBV20-1,SVSRKGSYNEQF
TRBJ2-7,TRBV20-1,SARPEPGGGAYEQY
TRBJ1-5,TRBV28,ASSSPPFNQPQH
TRBJ2-7,TRBV6-5,ASSYHPGAYEQY
TRBJ2-3,TRBV9,ASSVGTNLADTQY
TRBJ2-1,TRBV12-3/TRBV12-4,ASSRRRGVDEQF
TRBJ2-5,TRBV29-1,SVEDLRGTTQY
TRBJ1-4,TRBV7-2,ASSLFLSTNEKLF
TRBJ2-5,TRBV10-3,AISDGRVRETQY
TRBJ2-2,TRBV5-1,ASSLEGGSGGELF
TRBJ2-5,TRBV29-1,SGLDGLAASQETQY
TRBJ2-5,TRBV15,ATSRVVTWRETQY
TRBJ1-2,TRBV5-1,ASSLGGTQSYT
TRBJ2-3,TRBV4-3,ASSQDRLAGGQDTQY
TRBJ2-1,TRBV5-1,ASSPGRKANEQF
TRBJ2-1,TRBV7-8,ASSLALDWSSYNEQF
TRBJ2-5,TRBV4-3,ASSQDWGQGSETQY
TRBJ2-7,TRBV29-1,SVEDLRQGNEQY
TRBJ2-1,TRBV4-2,ASSQDGDKSYNEQF
TRBJ2-7,TRBV20-1,SASPTRALRAYEQY
TRBJ2-1,TRBV6-1,ASSPLGVAGRYNEQF
TRBJ2-2,TRBV7-8,ASSFESTAGTGELF
TRBJ2-1,TRBV6-5,ASSSIDRERGNEQF
TRBJ2-1,TRBV18,ASSPALGQGEFNEQF
TRBJ2-7,TRBV12-3/TRBV12-4,ASSLNLAGDPYEQY
TRBJ2-6,TRBV11-2,ASSVRGAPLLRLSGANVLT
TRBJ1-2,TRBV12-3/TRBV12-4,ASSPYGTGARYGYT